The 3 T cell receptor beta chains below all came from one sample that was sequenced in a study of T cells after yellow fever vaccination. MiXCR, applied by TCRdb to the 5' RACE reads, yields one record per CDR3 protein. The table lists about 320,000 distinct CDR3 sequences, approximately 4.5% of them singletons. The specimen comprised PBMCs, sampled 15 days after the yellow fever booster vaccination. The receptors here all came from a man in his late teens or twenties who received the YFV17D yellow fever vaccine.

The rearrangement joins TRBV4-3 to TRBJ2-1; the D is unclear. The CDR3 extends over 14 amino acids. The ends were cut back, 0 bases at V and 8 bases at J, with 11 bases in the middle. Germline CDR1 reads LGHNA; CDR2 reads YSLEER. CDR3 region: CASSQDGQRDEQFF. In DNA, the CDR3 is TGCGCCAGCAGCCAAGATGGCCAAAGGGATGAGCAGTTCTTC.

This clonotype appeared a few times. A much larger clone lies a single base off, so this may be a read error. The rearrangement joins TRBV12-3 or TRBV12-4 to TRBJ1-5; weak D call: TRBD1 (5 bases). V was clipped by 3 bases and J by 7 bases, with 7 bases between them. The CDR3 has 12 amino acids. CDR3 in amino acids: CASSFWGQPQHF. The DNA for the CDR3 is TGTGCCAGCAGTTTTTGGGGGCAGCCCCAGCATTTT.

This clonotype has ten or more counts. CDR3 sequence (DNA): TGTGCCAGCACCAAAGAGGTGGCAGACCCCACAGATACGCAGTATTTT. Translating it yields CASTKEVADPTDTQYF. The chain is built from TRBV6-1 and TRBJ2-3; D uncertain. Germline values: CDR1 MNHNS, CDR2 SASEGT. This CDR3 spans 16 amino acids. Trimming took off 7 bases at V and 2 bases at J, with 19 bases between the two ends.